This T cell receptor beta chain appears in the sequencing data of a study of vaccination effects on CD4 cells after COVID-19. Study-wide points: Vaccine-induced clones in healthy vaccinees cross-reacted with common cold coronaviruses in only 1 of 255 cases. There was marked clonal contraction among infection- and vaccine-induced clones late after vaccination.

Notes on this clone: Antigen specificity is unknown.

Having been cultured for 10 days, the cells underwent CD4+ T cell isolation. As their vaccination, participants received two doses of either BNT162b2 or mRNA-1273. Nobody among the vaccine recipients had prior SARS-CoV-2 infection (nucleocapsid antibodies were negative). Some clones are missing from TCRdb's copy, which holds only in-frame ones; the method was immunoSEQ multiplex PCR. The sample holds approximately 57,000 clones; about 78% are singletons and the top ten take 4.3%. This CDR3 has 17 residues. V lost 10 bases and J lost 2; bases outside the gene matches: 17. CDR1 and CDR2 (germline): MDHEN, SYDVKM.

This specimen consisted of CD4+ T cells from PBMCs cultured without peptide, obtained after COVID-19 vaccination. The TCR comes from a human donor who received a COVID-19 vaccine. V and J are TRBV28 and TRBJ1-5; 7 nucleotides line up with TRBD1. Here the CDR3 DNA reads TGTGCCACCGTAGACCCACAGGGGCGATTCGGCAATCAGCCCCAGCATTTT. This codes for CATVDPQGRFGNQPQHF.